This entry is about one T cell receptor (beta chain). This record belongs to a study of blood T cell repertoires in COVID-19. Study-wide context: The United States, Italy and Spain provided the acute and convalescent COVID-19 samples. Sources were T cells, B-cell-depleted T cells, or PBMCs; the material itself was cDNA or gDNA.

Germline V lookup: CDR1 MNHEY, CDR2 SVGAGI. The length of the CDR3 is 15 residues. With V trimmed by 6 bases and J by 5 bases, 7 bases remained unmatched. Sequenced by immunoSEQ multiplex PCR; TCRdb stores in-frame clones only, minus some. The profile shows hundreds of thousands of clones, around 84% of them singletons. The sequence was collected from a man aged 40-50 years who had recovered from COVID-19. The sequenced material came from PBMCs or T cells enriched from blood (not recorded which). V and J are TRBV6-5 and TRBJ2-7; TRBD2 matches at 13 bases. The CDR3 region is CASSPGTSGTNEQYF. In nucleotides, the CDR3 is TGTGCCAGCAGCCCCGGGACTAGCGGGACCAACGAGCAGTACTTC.